This T cell receptor beta chain stems from a study of cytomegalovirus exposure and HLA in healthy donors. In the PCR, 60 Vbeta and 13 Jbeta primers were used. TCRdb keeps only in-frame clones here, not all; method: immunoSEQ multiplex PCR. This table has 150,000 to 200,000 clones, 80% to 85% appearing once. Study-level results: A later analysis found common viral pathogens apparently linked to several of the most significant clusters.

Germline assignment: CDR1 SNHLY and CDR2 FYNNEI. This CDR3 spans 14 amino acids. Trimming shortened V by 2 bases and J by 5 bases, and 12 bases separated the two germline ends. Note on this clone: As yet, its antigen is unknown.

The receptor's source is a human donor in good health. The sample consisted of PBMCs. This chain links TRBV2 with TRBJ1-1, with a tentative D call TRBD1 (6 bases). As DNA, the CDR3 is TGTGCCAGCAGTGAACAGGGGCAGATGACTGAAGCTTTCTTT. Its protein product is CASSEQGQMTEAFF.